These 32 T cell receptor beta chains originate from one sample sequenced in a study of CD8 T cells in ankylosing spondylitis. Whole-study results and caveats: Seemingly distinctive of ankylosing spondylitis blood was a TCR beta motif formed by eight highly homologous variants.

From the 5' RACE reads, TCRdb called clonotypes with MiXCR, one entry per CDR3 protein. The table has approximately 520,000 distinct CDR3 sequences, 5.3% seen once; the top ten hold under 4.5%. What these receptors recognize is not known. Sequences were obtained from blood, either unsorted or a sorted T cell fraction (not recorded which). Receptors originate from a male donor with ankylosing spondylitis.

This clonotype was detected a few times. The chain links TRBV9 to TRBJ2-1; 10 nucleotides align to TRBD2. CDR1 and CDR2 (germline): SGDLS, YYNGEE. There are 16 residues in the CDR3. Trimming took 0 bases from V and 8 from J; bases not matched to a gene: 8. CDR3 DNA sequence: TGTGCCAGCAGCGTAGTGGGAGCGGGGGGGCCCGATGAGCAGTTCTTC. Translated, it gives CASSVVGAGGPDEQFF.

In its sample, this clonotype was seen many times. The chain uses TRBV24-1 and TRBJ2-3; TRBD2 aligns across 9 bases. Unmatched junction bases numbered 9, after V lost 3 bases and J lost 3 bases. Per the germline V gene, CDR1 is KGHDR and CDR2 is SFDVKD. The CDR3 totals 17 residues. The CDR3 loop reads CATSDPSRSGGTDTQYF. The DNA of the CDR3 is TGTGCCACCAGTGATCCCTCCCGGAGCGGGGGGACAGATACGCAGTATTTT.

This clonotype was picked up many times. The chain has TRBV29-1 and TRBJ2-7; D is uncertain. Trimming took 3 bases from V and 0 from J, leaving 6 bases between them. This CDR3 contains 12 residues. CDR1 is SQVTM and CDR2 is ANQGSEA in the germline V gene. CDR3 sequence (DNA): TGCAGCGTTGATTCAGACTCCTACGAGCAGTACTTC. This translates into CSVDSDSYEQYF.

Note on this clonotype: This could be a read error, since a much larger clone is one nucleotide away. The rearrangement joins TRBV12-3 or TRBV12-4 to TRBJ2-2; either TRBD1 or TRBD2 may fit D (5 bases each). This CDR3 is built from 16 residues. V dropped 7 bases and J dropped 2 bases, with 17 bases sitting between them. This chain's CDR3 is CASNPRGGRNTGELFF. DNA of the CDR3: TGTGCCAGCAACCCCCGGGGCGGGCGCAACACCGGGGAGCTGTTTTTT.

This clonotype was observed many times. This sequence joins TRBV4-1 and TRBJ1-5; possible D gene TRBD1, 6 bases. CDR3 length: 15 residues. Deletions cut 0 bases from V and 7 bases from J, with 13 bases between. From germline, CDR1 is MGHRA and CDR2 YSYEKL. CDR3 region: CASSQDRGAGQPQHF. The CDR3 DNA reads TGCGCCAGCAGCCAAGATCGGGGGGCAGGACAGCCCCAGCATTTT.

This clonotype was counted ten times or more. The chain joins TRBV7-2 to TRBJ2-1, with 7 positions matching TRBD1. There are 14 residues in the CDR3. V dropped 5 bases and J dropped 6; count of bases not matched to a gene: 7. Germline assignment: CDR1 SGHTA and CDR2 FQGNSA. CDR3 region: CASSNTGTVNEQFF. CDR3 DNA sequence: TGTGCCAGCAGCAATACCGGGACAGTCAATGAGCAGTTCTTC.

This clonotype was observed many times. This sequence joins TRBV5-1 and TRBJ2-7, with D perhaps matching TRBD1 (8 bases). The CDR3 spans 13 residues. Trimming took 4 bases from V and 5 from J, leaving 13 bases between them. Germline CDR1 and CDR2: SGHRS and YFSETQ. CDR3 sequence: CASSLQGGNEQYF. The DNA of the CDR3 is TGCGCCAGCAGCCTACAGGGGGGGAACGAGCAGTACTTC.

This clonotype was recorded at least ten times. The chain is built from TRBV6-2 or TRBV6-3 and TRBJ2-3, with D possibly matching TRBD2 (6 bases). Trimming removed 0 bases at V and 2 bases at J, with 18 bases between. Germline loops: CDR1 MNHEY, CDR2 SVGEGT. There are 18 residues in the CDR3. CDR3 bases: TGTGCCAGCAGTTACTCGAGAGTGGTCAGGAGGGACACAGATACGCAGTATTTT. Translation gives CASSYSRVVRRDTDTQYF.

This clonotype was counted at least ten times. The chain couples TRBV10-3 to TRBJ1-6, with 10 bases fitting TRBD1. The germline V gene has CDR1 ENHRY and CDR2 SYGVKD. CDR3 length equals 16 residues. Losses at the gene ends were 4 bases for V and 4 bases for J; bases not matched to a gene: 4. Here the CDR3 reads CAISARTGGYNSPLHF. As DNA, the CDR3 is TGTGCCATCAGTGCCCGGACAGGGGGATATAATTCACCCCTCCACTTT.

This clonotype was found many times. This chain joins TRBV6-2 or TRBV6-3 and TRBJ1-2; D not certain. The V gene's germline CDR1 is MNHEY and CDR2 SVGEGT. Trimming stripped 2 bases from V and 0 bases from J, with 7 bases between. There are 14 residues in the CDR3. CDR3 in DNA: TGTGCCAGCAGTTACGTGGGAGCTAACTATGGCTACACCTTC. It yields the protein CASSYVGANYGYTF.

This clonotype was counted between two and nine times. J is TRBJ2-7 and V is TRBV7-2; 9 bases are shared with TRBD2. Germline assignment: CDR1 SGHTA and CDR2 FQGNSA. This CDR3 is 15 amino acids long. V trimming: 0 bases; J trimming: 4 bases; junction bases outside the gene matches: 4. The CDR3 here is CASSLAILAGYEQYF. The CDR3 coding sequence is TGTGCCAGCAGCTTAGCCATCCTAGCGGGGTACGAGCAGTACTTC.

This clonotype was detected only a few times. V is TRBV24-1 and J is TRBJ2-5; TRBD1 or TRBD2 may be the D gene (5 bases each). The CDR3 is made up of 16 amino acids. From germline, CDR1 is KGHDR and CDR2 SFDVKD. The V end was cut by 2 bases, the J end by 5 bases, with 17 bases between. The CDR3 loop reads CATSDYRGAKGETQYF. The CDR3 coding sequence is TGTGCCACCAGTGATTATCGGGGAGCAAAGGGGGAGACCCAGTACTTC.

On this clonotype itself: Being one base from a much bigger clone, this may be a read error. The chain employs TRBV4-2 and TRBJ1-2, with D hard to call. This CDR3 spans 14 amino acids. Germline assignment: CDR1 LGHNA and CDR2 YNFKEQ. CDR3 sequence (DNA): TGTGCCAGCCGCCAAGATAGAACAGTTAATGGCTACACCTTC. It is translated as CASRQDRTVNGYTF.

This clonotype has only a few counts. The chain carries TRBV29-1 and TRBJ1-4; D gene uncertain. The CDR3 contains 12 residues. Germline CDR1 is SQVTM and CDR2 is ANQGSEA. V lost 7 bases and J lost 10, with 16 bases in between. As DNA, the CDR3 is TGCAGCGCTTCATCCGCGGGAATAAAACTGTTTTTT. Encoded protein: CSASSAGIKLFF. Complete variable domain (other parts from reference TRBV29-1 and TRBJ1-4): SAVISQKPSRDICQRGTSLTIQCQVDSQVTMMFWYRQQPGQSLTLIATANQGSEATYESGFVIDKFPISRPNLTFSTLTVSNMSPEDSSIYLCSASSAGIKLFFGSGTQLSVL.

Ten or more counts support this clonotype. The V gene is TRBV12-3 or TRBV12-4, the J gene TRBJ2-1; D is unclear. The CDR3 length is 11 residues. V dropped 4 bases and J dropped 6 bases, with 4 bases sitting between them. CDR3 sequence: CASSSPNEQFF. CDR3 nucleotide sequence: TGTGCCAGCAGTTCGCCCAATGAGCAGTTCTTC.

The table lists this clonotype with many counts. V usage is TRBV5-1 and J usage is TRBJ2-7, with TRBD1 matching over 8 bases. This CDR3 spans 19 amino acids. Germline lookup yields CDR1 SGHRS and CDR2 YFSETQ. The V and J ends lost 4 bases and 3 bases, in that order; junction bases with no gene match: 21. In nucleotides, the CDR3 is TGCGCCAGCAGCCCTCGCAGCTTGGGACAGGCGACCGTCCGCTACGAGCAGTACTTC. Its protein product is CASSPRSLGQATVRYEQYF. Using reference TRBV5-1 and TRBJ2-7 for the parts outside the CDR3, the full variable domain is KAGVTQTPRYLIKTRGQQVTLSCSPISGHRSVSWYQQTPGQGLQFLFEYFSETQRNKGNFPGRFSGRQFSNSRSEMNVSTLELGDSALYLCASSPRSLGQATVRYEQYFGPGTRLTVT.

There are many counts of this clonotype. J is TRBJ2-5 and V is TRBV27, with a possible D match to TRBD2 (6 bases). V was pared by 1 base and J by 4 bases, with 10 bases between. The CDR3 consists of 14 residues. Per germline, CDR1 MNHEY and CDR2 SMNVEV (reference sequence). As DNA, the CDR3 is TGTGCCAGCAGTTTATTGGGGGGACGAGAGACCCAGTACTTC. This translates into CASSLLGGRETQYF.

This clonotype turned up a few times. The rearrangement joins TRBV19 to TRBJ1-2; D gene uncertain. The CDR3 loop spans 14 amino acids. CDR1 is LNHDA and CDR2 is SQIVND in the germline V gene (reference sequence). Trimming shortened V by 3 bases and J by 4 bases, and 12 bases separated the two germline ends. CDR3 coding DNA: TGTGCCAGTAGTATCCCTGCAGGAGTCTATGGCTACACCTTC. This sequence encodes CASSIPAGVYGYTF.

There are a few counts of this clonotype. The chain couples TRBV3-1 to TRBJ2-6; perhaps TRBD2 as D (5 bases). The CDR3 runs 14 residues. The V end lost 5 bases, the J end lost 3 bases, and 8 bases lay between the germline ends. Germline V gives CDR1 LGHDT, CDR2 YNNKEL (reference sequence). The DNA of the CDR3 is TGTGCCAGCAGCGGACTGATTGGGGCCAACGTCCTGACTTTC. It translates to CASSGLIGANVLTF.

This clonotype was counted ten times or more. The genes are TRBV20-1 and TRBJ1-2; D ambiguous. This CDR3 has 12 amino acids. V was shortened by 4 bases and J by 8 bases, with 14 bases between the two germline ends. Germline loops: CDR1 DFQATT, CDR2 SNEGSKA (reference sequence). Here the CDR3 DNA reads TGCAGTGCTACCAGGACTCCTTCCGGCTACACCTTC. This sequence encodes CSATRTPSGYTF.

This clonotype was found many times. The chain couples TRBV20-1 to TRBJ1-5; D gene uncertain. The germline gives CDR1 DFQATT, CDR2 SNEGSKA (reference sequence). The CDR3 totals 14 residues. The germline V and J ends were trimmed by 3 bases and 7 bases, with 16 bases remaining between them. The DNA for the CDR3 is TGCAGTGCTAGCCTCGGGAGGGCCGGACAGCCCCAGCATTTT. It codes for CSASLGRAGQPQHF.

The CDR3 DNA sequence: TGTGCCAGCAGTTTGCTCGACATGCAGAACACCGGGGAGCTGTTTTTT. It is translated as CASSLLDMQNTGELFF. The J gene is TRBJ2-2, the V gene TRBV12-3 or TRBV12-4; no clear D gene. V was trimmed by 3 bases and J by 1 base, leaving 12 bases between them. This CDR3 region has 16 residues.

CDR3 sequence: CASSLVLSFAGANVLTF. The CDR3 nucleotides are TGTGCCAGCAGCTTAGTCCTATCGTTTGCCGGGGCCAACGTCCTGACTTTC. The chain uses TRBV11-2 and TRBJ2-6; D call uncertain. V was trimmed by 1 base and J by 4 bases, leaving 14 bases between them. The germline CDR1 and CDR2 sequences are SGHAT and FQNNGV. CDR3 length: 17 amino acids.

This clonotype was counted between two and nine times. V is TRBV11-2 and J is TRBJ2-7, with 7 bases fitting TRBD1. Trimming cost V 2 bases and J 4 bases; bases outside gene matches: 8. Per germline, CDR1 SGHAT and CDR2 FQNNGV. This CDR3 has 15 residues. The CDR3 protein is CASSLSQGVGYEQYF. CDR3 nucleotide sequence: TGTGCCAGCAGCTTATCCCAGGGGGTGGGGTACGAGCAGTACTTC. Based on the CDR3 plus reference TRBV11-2 and TRBJ2-7, the full variable domain is EAGVAQSPRYKIIEKRQSVAFWCNPISGHATLYWYQQILGQGPKLLIQFQNNGVVDDSQLPKDRFSAERLKGVDSTLKIQPAKLEDSAVYLCASSLSQGVGYEQYFGPGTRLTVT.

In its sample, this clonotype was seen many times. The chain uses TRBV7-2 and TRBJ1-1; the D is unclear. V dropped 11 bases and J dropped 3 bases, with 16 bases sitting between them. This CDR3 spans 13 amino acids. CDR1 and CDR2 (germline): SGHTA, FQGNSA. The CDR3: CAAGGQVDTEAFF. CDR3 nucleotide sequence: TGTGCCGCGGGAGGCCAGGTCGACACTGAAGCTTTCTTT.

This clonotype was detected many times. V is TRBV4-3 and J is TRBJ1-5; tentative D call: TRBD1 (5 bases). V was pared by 6 bases and J by 7 bases, with 13 bases between. The CDR3 runs to 13 residues. CDR1 is LGHNA, CDR2 YSLEER, per germline. The CDR3 DNA follows: TGCGCCAGCAGTCGGGGCCCGGGACAGCCCCAGCATTTT. Protein: CASSRGPGQPQHF.

The table lists this clonotype with many counts. V gene TRBV20-1 combines with J gene TRBJ2-3; possibly TRBD1 or TRBD2 for D (6 bases each). The CDR3 runs 13 residues. Germline values: CDR1 DFQATT, CDR2 SNEGSKA (reference sequence). The DNA for the CDR3 is TGCAGCCTAAGGGGGGTAGGAACAGATACGCAGTATTTT. It is translated as CSLRGVGTDTQYF.

This clonotype was found a few times. This sequence joins TRBV11-3 and TRBJ2-5, with TRBD1 matching over 8 bases. Germline loops: CDR1 SGHNT, CDR2 YENEEA. The CDR3 is 14 residues long. The J segment lost 3 bases and the V segment lost 3 bases, leaving 3 bases of the junction unmatched. Here the CDR3 DNA reads TGTGCCAGCAGCTTCTCGACAGGGGAAGAGACCCAGTACTTC. Translated, it gives CASSFSTGEETQYF.

There are a few counts of this clonotype. The chain has TRBV30 and TRBJ2-3; tentatively, D is TRBD1 (6 bases). The CDR3 is 13 amino acids. Germline V gives CDR1 GTSNPN, CDR2 SVGIG (reference sequence). With 3 bases removed from V and 3 bases from J, the gap between germline ends came to 10 bases. The CDR3 sequence: CAWSRGLTDTQYF. CDR3 in DNA: TGTGCCTGGAGCAGGGGTTTGACAGATACGCAGTATTTT.

The J gene is TRBJ2-2, the V gene TRBV28; the D gene is possibly TRBD1 (6 bases). V lost 6 bases and J 3 bases, leaving 11 bases between the germline ends. Per germline, CDR1 MDHEN and CDR2 SYDVKM. This CDR3 has 14 amino acids. CDR3: CASSPQGDTGELFF. The CDR3 nucleotides read TGTGCCAGCAGCCCACAGGGCGACACCGGGGAGCTGTTTTTT.

There are many counts of this clonotype. This chain uses TRBV4-3 with TRBJ2-5; 10 bases map to TRBD2. The CDR3 runs 17 residues. Per the germline V gene, CDR1 is LGHNA and CDR2 is YSLEER. Trimming at V came to 0 bases and at J to 2 bases, leaving 6 bases not matched to a gene. CDR3 residues: CASSQDPPSGRQETQYF. CDR3 bases: TGCGCCAGCAGCCAAGATCCCCCTAGCGGGAGACAAGAGACCCAGTACTTC.

This clonotype has at least ten counts. The rearrangement joins TRBV20-1 to TRBJ1-5; D gene uncertain. This CDR3 comprises 12 residues. Per the germline V gene, CDR1 is DFQATT and CDR2 is SNEGSKA (reference sequence). V lost 6 bases and J 6 bases, leaving 12 bases between the germline ends. CDR3 coding DNA: TGCAGTGCCCCCCTCCAAGGTCAGCCCCAGCATTTT. It translates to CSAPLQGQPQHF.